This is a list of T cell receptor beta chains from one sample in a study of response to subunit inactivated influenza vaccine. One entry per CDR3 protein, called by TCRdb with MiXCR from the RT-PCR reads. The table has 800,000 or so distinct CDR3 sequences, approximately 21% seen once. The sequenced sample was PBMCs from blood, obtained 4 to 6 days after vaccination. The source is a man aged 50 or older who received an inactivated influenza vaccine. Both conserved end residues are part of each CDR3. A D gene is named only where the DNA matches it firmly. Expanded clones are given a class, and other clones once, few, many or no size at all.

clone_size: few; j_call: TRBJ2-1; v_call: TRBV28; d_call: NA; cdr3_aa: CASSLAGFANEQFF; cdr3_nt: TGTGCCAGCAGTTTAGCTGGTTTCGCCAATGAGCAGTTCTTC
clone_size: NA; j_call: TRBJ2-7; v_call: TRBV6-1; d_call: TRBD1; cdr3_aa: CASSRTHTGGSSYEQYF; cdr3_nt: TGTGCCAGCAGTAGAACTCATACAGGGGGATCCTCCTACGAGCAGTACTTC
clone_size: NA; j_call: TRBJ2-7; v_call: TRBV20-1; d_call: TRBD2; cdr3_aa: CSAPLAGVYEQYF; cdr3_nt: TGCAGTGCTCCGCTAGCGGGAGTTTACGAGCAGTACTTC
clone_size: few; j_call: TRBJ2-5; v_call: TRBV12-3/TRBV12-4; d_call: NA; cdr3_aa: CASSLFRIFETQYF; cdr3_nt: TGTGCCAGCAGTTTATTTCGGATCTTCGAGACCCAGTACTTC
clone_size: NA; j_call: TRBJ2-2; v_call: TRBV12-3/TRBV12-4; d_call: TRBD1; cdr3_aa: CASSFTDRVRTGELFF; cdr3_nt: TGTGCCAGCAGTTTCACCGACAGGGTGCGCACCGGGGAGCTGTTTTTT
clone_size: NA; j_call: TRBJ2-5; v_call: TRBV11-2; d_call: NA; cdr3_aa: CASSLTAAEQETQYF; cdr3_nt: TGTGCCAGCAGCTTAACGGCAGCAGAACAAGAGACCCAGTACTTC
clone_size: NA; j_call: TRBJ2-5; v_call: TRBV6-2/TRBV6-3; d_call: TRBD2; cdr3_aa: CASIRLAGETQYF; cdr3_nt: TGTGCCAGCATCCGACTAGCGGGAGAGACCCAGTACTTC
clone_size: NA; j_call: TRBJ1-5; v_call: TRBV7-8; d_call: NA; cdr3_aa: CASSLAGLVNQPQHF; cdr3_nt: TGTGCCAGCAGCTTAGCGGGACTGGTGAATCAGCCCCAGCATTTT
clone_size: NA; j_call: TRBJ1-4; v_call: TRBV29-1; d_call: NA; cdr3_aa: CSVGQVGEKLFF; cdr3_nt: TGCAGCGTTGGGCAGGTGGGGGAAAAACTGTTTTTT
clone_size: NA; j_call: TRBJ1-1; v_call: TRBV20-1; d_call: TRBD1; cdr3_aa: CSASNRGTEAFF; cdr3_nt: TGCAGTGCTAGTAACAGGGGGACTGAAGCTTTCTTT
clone_size: few; j_call: TRBJ2-2; v_call: TRBV20-1; d_call: NA; cdr3_aa: CSARVGVRTGELFF; cdr3_nt: TGCAGTGCTAGAGTGGGAGTACGCACCGGGGAGCTGTTTTTT
clone_size: few; j_call: TRBJ2-1; v_call: TRBV29-1; d_call: NA; cdr3_aa: CSVEGTNPYNEQFF; cdr3_nt: TGCAGCGTTGAAGGGACTAACCCCTACAATGAGCAGTTCTTC
clone_size: NA; j_call: TRBJ2-5; v_call: TRBV25-1; d_call: NA; cdr3_aa: CASSEWTEETQYF; cdr3_nt: TGTGCCAGCAGTGAATGGACGGAAGAGACCCAGTACTTC
clone_size: many; j_call: TRBJ2-3; v_call: TRBV12-3/TRBV12-4; d_call: TRBD1; cdr3_aa: CASTSGDRGATDTQYF; cdr3_nt: TGTGCCAGCACCTCGGGGGACAGGGGGGCGACAGATACGCAGTATTTT
clone_size: few; j_call: TRBJ2-1; v_call: TRBV6-2/TRBV6-3; d_call: TRBD2; cdr3_aa: CASRSSGRRNEQFF; cdr3_nt: TGTGCCAGCAGATCTAGCGGGAGGAGGAATGAGCAGTTCTTC
clone_size: NA; j_call: TRBJ2-7; v_call: TRBV20-1; d_call: TRBD2; cdr3_aa: CSAVPVAGVQIEQYF; cdr3_nt: TGCAGTGCGGTCCCCGTAGCGGGAGTTCAGATCGAGCAGTACTTC
clone_size: few; j_call: TRBJ2-5; v_call: TRBV28; d_call: TRBD2; cdr3_aa: CASLAGGLQETQYF; cdr3_nt: TGTGCTAGTCTAGCGGGTGGACTACAAGAGACCCAGTACTTC
clone_size: NA; j_call: TRBJ2-3; v_call: TRBV21-1; d_call: NA; cdr3_aa: CASSKVVRGQDTQYF; cdr3_nt: TGTGCCAGCAGCAAAGTAGTCAGGGGGCAAGATACGCAGTATTTT
clone_size: NA; j_call: TRBJ2-2; v_call: TRBV20-1; d_call: NA; cdr3_aa: CTLLDEDTGELFF; cdr3_nt: TGCACCCTGCTGGACGAGGACACCGGGGAGCTGTTTTTT
clone_size: NA; j_call: TRBJ1-5; v_call: TRBV29-1; d_call: NA; cdr3_aa: CSVKEGIDSNQPQHF; cdr3_nt: TGCAGCGTTAAGGAGGGCATTGATAGCAATCAGCCCCAGCATTTT
clone_size: NA; j_call: TRBJ2-2; v_call: TRBV5-5; d_call: TRBD2; cdr3_aa: CASSPLGGAWNTGELFF; cdr3_nt: TGTGCCAGCAGCCCCCTCGGGGGGGCCTGGAACACCGGGGAGCTGTTTTTT
clone_size: NA; j_call: TRBJ1-4; v_call: TRBV6-2/TRBV6-3; d_call: NA; cdr3_aa: CASSTLRNEKLFF; cdr3_nt: TGTGCCAGCAGCACCTTGCGGAATGAAAAACTGTTTTTT
clone_size: many; j_call: TRBJ2-7; v_call: TRBV12-3/TRBV12-4; d_call: NA; cdr3_aa: CASRGTFTSSYEQYF; cdr3_nt: TGTGCCAGCAGAGGGACTTTTACTAGCTCCTACGAGCAGTACTTC
clone_size: few; j_call: TRBJ2-1; v_call: TRBV7-2; d_call: NA; cdr3_aa: CASSQRTNYNEQFF; cdr3_nt: TGTGCCAGCAGCCAACGGACCAATTACAATGAGCAGTTCTTC
clone_size: few; j_call: TRBJ1-2; v_call: TRBV20-1; d_call: NA; cdr3_aa: CSARSGRLPSTF; cdr3_nt: TGCAGTGCTAGGTCGGGCCGGCTTCCCTCCACCTTC
clone_size: NA; j_call: TRBJ2-1; v_call: TRBV20-1; d_call: NA; cdr3_aa: CSATTSSGAYNEQFF; cdr3_nt: TGCAGTGCTACAACGTCGTCAGGAGCCTACAATGAGCAGTTCTTC
clone_size: NA; j_call: TRBJ2-1; v_call: TRBV6-1; d_call: NA; cdr3_aa: CASSVGWRSSYNEQFF; cdr3_nt: TGTGCCAGCAGTGTCGGATGGAGGAGCTCCTACAATGAGCAGTTCTTC
clone_size: NA; j_call: TRBJ1-5; v_call: TRBV10-3; d_call: NA; cdr3_aa: CAISGGDSDNQPQHF; cdr3_nt: TGTGCCATCAGTGGAGGTGACAGTGATAATCAGCCCCAGCATTTT
clone_size: few; j_call: TRBJ1-1; v_call: TRBV27; d_call: NA; cdr3_aa: CASSVGYRGIGNTEAFF; cdr3_nt: TGTGCCAGCAGTGTAGGATATAGGGGTATAGGGAACACTGAAGCTTTCTTT
clone_size: few; j_call: TRBJ2-3; v_call: TRBV30; d_call: TRBD1; cdr3_aa: CALDRSAPDTQYF; cdr3_nt: TGTGCGCTGGACAGGTCCGCTCCAGATACGCAGTATTTT
clone_size: few; j_call: TRBJ1-5; v_call: TRBV20-1; d_call: NA; cdr3_aa: CSASGDTSNQPQHF; cdr3_nt: TGCAGTGCCTCGGGGGACACCTCTAATCAGCCCCAGCATTTT
clone_size: few; j_call: TRBJ2-3; v_call: TRBV28; d_call: NA; cdr3_aa: CASSSIQQADTQYF; cdr3_nt: TGTGCCAGCAGTTCCATCCAACAGGCAGATACGCAGTATTTT
clone_size: NA; j_call: TRBJ1-4; v_call: TRBV29-1; d_call: NA; cdr3_aa: CSVKGLNEKLFF; cdr3_nt: TGCAGCGTTAAGGGCCTAAATGAAAAACTGTTTTTT
clone_size: NA; j_call: TRBJ1-4; v_call: TRBV7-8; d_call: NA; cdr3_aa: CASSKGALEEKLFF; cdr3_nt: TGTGCCAGCAGCAAAGGGGCTTTAGAAGAAAAACTGTTTTTT
clone_size: NA; j_call: TRBJ2-1; v_call: TRBV20-1; d_call: TRBD2; cdr3_aa: CCARSPGLAGNYNEQFF; cdr3_nt: TGCTGTGCTAGATCCCCCGGACTAGCGGGGAACTACAATGAGCAGTTCTTC
clone_size: NA; j_call: TRBJ1-2; v_call: TRBV20-1; d_call: TRBD1; cdr3_aa: CSADGQGRGINGYTF; cdr3_nt: TGCAGTGCAGACGGACAGGGTCGGGGTATAAATGGCTACACCTTC
clone_size: NA; j_call: TRBJ1-5; v_call: TRBV28; d_call: TRBD1; cdr3_aa: CASSSPVTGGNQPQHF; cdr3_nt: TGTGCCAGCAGTTCACCCGTGACAGGGGGCAATCAGCCCCAGCATTTT
clone_size: few; j_call: TRBJ1-5; v_call: TRBV19; d_call: TRBD1; cdr3_aa: CASSTGQGDQPQHF; cdr3_nt: TGTGCCAGTAGTACCGGACAGGGGGATCAGCCCCAGCATTTT
clone_size: NA; j_call: TRBJ2-1; v_call: TRBV7-9; d_call: TRBD2; cdr3_aa: CASSYYEREGNNEQFF; cdr3_nt: TGTGCCAGCAGCTACTACGAGCGGGAGGGAAACAATGAGCAGTTCTTC
clone_size: NA; j_call: TRBJ2-2; v_call: TRBV11-2; d_call: TRBD1; cdr3_aa: CASVRGRTGELFF; cdr3_nt: TGTGCCAGCGTGAGGGGGCGAACCGGGGAGCTGTTTTTT
clone_size: NA; j_call: TRBJ1-2; v_call: TRBV10-3; d_call: TRBD1; cdr3_aa: CAISESTGVGGYTF; cdr3_nt: TGTGCCATCAGTGAGTCTACAGGGGTTGGAGGCTACACCTTC